The present T cell receptor (beta chain) was sequenced within a study of beta chain features in type 1 diabetes. Findings and limits, study-wide: Moderately but significantly shorter TCRB CDR3s were found in Type 1 diabetes patients in all four CD4+ subsets.

Since all of the isolated RNA was reverse transcribed, expressed TCRB transcripts were what got sequenced. Measured with immunoSEQ multiplex PCR; TCRdb has only the in-frame clones, and not every one. The data show some 290,000 clones, about 13% seen once. As for this clone: What it binds is not known.

The germline V and J ends were trimmed by 5 bases and 3 bases, with 11 bases remaining between them. Per the germline V gene, CDR1 is SGHTA and CDR2 is FQGNSA. The CDR3 contains 13 residues. Sequences were obtained from naive CD4+ T cells from blood. This sequence joins TRBV7-2 and TRBJ2-7; possible D gene TRBD2, 5 bases. The clonotype was recovered from a man aged 25-45 years with type 1 diabetes. CDR3 amino acids: CASSGGADYEQYF. The DNA for the CDR3 is TGTGCCAGCAGCGGAGGAGCTGACTACGAGCAGTACTTC.